This is a list of T cell receptor beta chains from one sample in a study of T cell responses to AZD1222 COVID-19 vaccine. Sequencing was performed with immunoSEQ multiplex PCR; in TCRdb, only in-frame clones are kept and a portion is missing. Altogether 150,000 to 200,000 clones are present, roughly nine tenths being singletons, with the ten largest covering approximately 4%. Here the sequenced sample was peripheral blood, taken 28 days after the second dose of the MenACWY control vaccine. Every receptor here comes from an adult who received the MenACWY meningococcal vaccine as a control. The CDR3 runs from the conserved cysteine through the conserved F or W. D genes are given only for firm matches. Only some rows state a clone size, as once, few, many or a class for expanded clones.

clone_size	v_call	j_call	d_call	cdr3_aa	cdr3_nt
NA	TRBV5-1	TRBJ2-7	NA	CASSLDGGPYEQYF	TGCGCCAGCAGCTTGGACGGGGGTCCGTACGAGCAGTACTTC
NA	TRBV3-1/TRBV3-2	TRBJ1-4	TRBD1	CASSPTRDRANEKLFF	TGTGCCAGCAGCCCAACCCGGGACAGGGCTAATGAAAAACTGTTTTTT
few	TRBV15	TRBJ2-2	NA	CATSRDRVAGELFF	TGTGCCACCAGCAGAGATAGGGTGGCCGGGGAGCTGTTTTTT
NA	TRBV2	TRBJ1-2	TRBD1	CASSLQGAGGYTF	TGTGCCAGCAGTCTACAGGGGGCGGGTGGCTACACCTTC
NA	TRBV24-1	TRBJ2-1	NA	CATSQARSYNEQFF	TGTGCCACCAGTCAAGCGCGCTCCTACAATGAGCAGTTCTTC
NA	TRBV18	TRBJ2-1	NA	CASSPLAGVSSYNEQFF	TGTGCCAGCTCACCTTTGGCAGGCGTCAGCTCCTACAATGAGCAGTTCTTC
NA	TRBV7-9	TRBJ1-5	NA	CASSFSAMGNQPQHF	TGTGCCAGCAGCTTCTCAGCGATGGGCAATCAGCCCCAGCATTTT
once	TRBV18	TRBJ2-1	TRBD2	CASSRTSESYNEQFF	TGTGCCAGCTCACGAACTAGCGAGTCCTACAATGAGCAGTTCTTC
NA	TRBV27	TRBJ1-2	NA	CASSLIPQANYGYTF	TGTGCCAGCAGTTTAATCCCCCAAGCGAACTATGGCTACACCTTC
once	TRBV19	TRBJ1-5	NA	CASKDINQPQHF	TGTGCCAGTAAGGACATCAATCAGCCCCAGCATTTT
once	TRBV7-9	TRBJ1-2	NA	CASSLGDRANYGYTF	TGTGCCAGCAGCTTAGGGGATCGAGCTAACTATGGCTACACCTTC
NA	TRBV7-2	TRBJ2-1	NA	CASSTPGTPYRGEQFF	TGTGCCAGCAGCACCCCCGGGACTCCGTACAGGGGTGAGCAGTTCTTC
NA	TRBV6-4	TRBJ2-3	NA	CASSQPGRHPSTDTQYF	TGTGCCAGCAGCCAACCGGGACGCCACCCCTCCACAGATACGCAGTATTTT
NA	TRBV11-2	TRBJ1-2	TRBD1	CASSLGQGIGGYTF	TGTGCCAGCAGCCTAGGACAGGGAATCGGTGGCTACACCTTC
few	TRBV7-8	TRBJ2-7	TRBD1	CASSYRDKGAEQYF	TGTGCCAGCAGCTACCGGGACAAGGGGGCCGAGCAGTACTTC
once	TRBV6-6	TRBJ2-7	NA	CASRRQDLYEQYF	TGTGCCAGCAGGAGACAGGACCTTTACGAGCAGTACTTC
NA	TRBV6-5	TRBJ2-7	NA	CASQTGWTSEQYF	TGTGCCAGCCAGACAGGTTGGACTAGTGAGCAGTACTTC
NA	TRBV27	TRBJ2-1	NA	CATAVSSYNEQFF	TGTGCCACCGCGGTTAGCTCCTACAATGAGCAGTTCTTC
NA	TRBV6-1	TRBJ1-1	NA	CASSEMLGTDTEAFF	TGTGCCAGCAGTGAAATGCTGGGAACGGACACTGAAGCTTTCTTT
NA	TRBV7-9	TRBJ2-5	NA	CASSLAGSKGETQYF	TGTGCCAGCAGCTTGGCGGGTTCCAAGGGAGAGACCCAGTACTTC
NA	TRBV18	TRBJ1-5	NA	CASSPGGGGQPQHF	TGTGCCAGCTCCCCGGGGGGCGGCGGTCAGCCCCAGCATTTT
NA	TRBV7-9	TRBJ2-7	NA	CASSLGTVPTEQYF	TGTGCCAGCAGCCTCGGGACCGTTCCTACCGAGCAGTACTTC
NA	TRBV12-3/TRBV12-4	TRBJ1-2	TRBD1	CASSPGQGGGYTF	TGTGCCAGCAGTCCCGGACAGGGAGGAGGCTACACCTTC
NA	TRBV7-3	TRBJ2-5	TRBD1	CASSLMGQDRETQYF	TGTGCCAGCAGCCTTATGGGACAGGACCGGGAGACCCAGTACTTC
NA	TRBV30	TRBJ1-1	NA	CAWSAPPKNTEAFF	TGTGCCTGGAGTGCCCCCCCTAAGAACACTGAAGCTTTCTTT
once	TRBV24-1	TRBJ1-1	TRBD1	CATSESRGLRTFF	TGTGCCACCAGCGAAAGCAGGGGGTTGAGGACTTTCTTT
NA	TRBV15	TRBJ1-2	NA	CATSRDRAGDYGYTF	TGTGCCACCAGCAGAGACAGGGCGGGGGACTATGGCTACACCTTC
NA	TRBV2	TRBJ1-5	NA	CASSALAAPLGQPQHF	TGTGCCAGCAGCGCCCTCGCGGCTCCCCTAGGGCAGCCCCAGCATTTT
NA	TRBV28	TRBJ2-7	NA	CASSLPRTFSEQYF	TGTGCCAGCTCGCTTCCAAGGACATTCAGCGAGCAGTACTTC
NA	TRBV7-2	TRBJ1-5	NA	CASSVAVANQPQHF	TGTGCCAGCAGCGTCGCCGTAGCAAATCAGCCCCAGCATTTT
NA	TRBV6-5	TRBJ1-5	TRBD1	CASSLRGRNQPQHF	TGTGCCAGCAGCCTCAGGGGGCGCAATCAGCCCCAGCATTTT
NA	TRBV19	TRBJ1-2	NA	CASSKNYQAGGYTF	TGTGCCAGTAGCAAAAACTACCAAGCAGGTGGCTACACCTTC
NA	TRBV28	TRBJ1-2	NA	CASSFRTAGPTF	TGTGCCAGCAGTTTTAGGACTGCAGGGCCCACCTTC
NA	TRBV6-5	TRBJ1-2	TRBD1	CASSFGQVYGYTF	TGTGCCAGCAGTTTCGGACAGGTTTATGGCTACACCTTC
NA	TRBV3-1/TRBV3-2	TRBJ1-1	NA	CASSQFGSPPTEAFF	TGTGCCAGCAGCCAGTTCGGGAGTCCCCCCACTGAAGCTTTCTTT
NA	TRBV6-1	TRBJ2-7	NA	CASSENGWATGEQYF	TGTGCCAGCAGTGAAAATGGGTGGGCAACCGGCGAGCAGTACTTC
NA	TRBV2	TRBJ2-6	NA	CASSGGLLRTKSGANVLTF	TGTGCCAGCAGTGGTGGGTTGCTACGAACAAAGTCTGGGGCCAACGTCCTGACTTTC
NA	TRBV3-1/TRBV3-2	TRBJ2-2	TRBD2	CASSQPGGRSPGELFF	TGTGCCAGCAGCCAACCGGGAGGACGGTCCCCCGGGGAGCTGTTTTTT
NA	TRBV5-4	TRBJ2-3	NA	CASSSTSHTQYF	TGTGCCAGCAGCTCGACTAGTCACACGCAGTATTTT
NA	TRBV29-1	TRBJ1-2	NA	CSVNINWPGGYTF	TGCAGCGTTAATATAAATTGGCCCGGGGGCTACACCTTC
NA	TRBV19	TRBJ2-4	TRBD2	CASSLIGTSGPKNIQYF	TGTGCCAGTAGTCTGATAGGGACTAGCGGGCCGAAAAACATTCAGTACTTC
NA	TRBV6-5	TRBJ1-4	TRBD1	CASSLQPGQGIKLFF	TGTGCCAGCAGCCTCCAACCGGGACAGGGGATTAAACTGTTTTTT
NA	TRBV6-2/TRBV6-3	TRBJ2-5	NA	CASSWGHPAGETQYF	TGTGCCAGCAGTTGGGGGCATCCTGCGGGGGAGACCCAGTACTTC
NA	TRBV20-1	TRBJ2-5	NA	CSARVVETQYF	TGCAGTGCTAGAGTGGTAGAGACCCAGTACTTC
NA	TRBV4-3	TRBJ1-2	TRBD1	CASSLGQGEAYGYTF	TGCGCCAGCAGCCTCGGACAGGGGGAGGCCTATGGCTACACCTTC
NA	TRBV2	TRBJ1-2	TRBD1	CASSGLWQGDYGYTF	TGTGCCAGCAGTGGATTGTGGCAGGGGGACTATGGCTACACCTTC
once	TRBV9	TRBJ1-5	NA	CASSVDGDQPQHF	TGTGCCAGCAGCGTAGATGGCGATCAGCCCCAGCATTTT
NA	TRBV9	TRBJ1-2	TRBD1	CASSAGTGTLGYTF	TGTGCCAGCAGCGCCGGGACAGGGACCTTGGGCTACACCTTC
NA	TRBV10-3	TRBJ2-2	TRBD2	CAISESFFPGRKGELFF	TGTGCCATCAGTGAGTCGTTTTTTCCCGGGAGGAAGGGGGAGCTGTTTTTT
NA	TRBV5-5	TRBJ1-3	NA	CASSLPSGSGNTIYF	TGTGCCAGCAGCTTGCCTTCGGGCTCTGGAAACACCATATATTTT